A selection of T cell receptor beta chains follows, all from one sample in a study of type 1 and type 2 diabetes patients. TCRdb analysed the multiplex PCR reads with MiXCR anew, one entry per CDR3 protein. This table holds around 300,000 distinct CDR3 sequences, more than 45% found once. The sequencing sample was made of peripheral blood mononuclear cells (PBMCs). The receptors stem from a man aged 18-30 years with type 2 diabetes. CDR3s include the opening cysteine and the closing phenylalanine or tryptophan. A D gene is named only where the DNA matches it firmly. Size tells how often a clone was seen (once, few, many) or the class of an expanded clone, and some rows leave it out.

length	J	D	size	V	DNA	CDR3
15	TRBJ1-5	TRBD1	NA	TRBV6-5	TGTGCCAGCAGGCCACAGGGGGCTGAGGGACAGCCCCAGCATTTT	CASRPQGAEGQPQHF
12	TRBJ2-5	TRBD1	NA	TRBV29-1	TGCAGCGGGGGGACAGGGAGGGAGACCCAGTACTTC	CSGGTGRETQYF
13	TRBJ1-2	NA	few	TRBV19	TGTGCCACAAAACAGGGTCCCAACTATGGCTACACCTTC	CATKQGPNYGYTF
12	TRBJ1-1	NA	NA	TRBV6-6	TGTGCCAGCAGTCTTCCGGACACTGAAGCTTTCTTT	CASSLPDTEAFF
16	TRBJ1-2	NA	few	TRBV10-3	TGTGCCATCCGGGATCAGCCCGTACGCCCATTCTATGGCTACACCTTC	CAIRDQPVRPFYGYTF
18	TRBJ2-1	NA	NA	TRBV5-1	TGCGCCAGCAGCGCAACCCTAGGGGGTTGGACTAGGGGCAATGAGCAGTTCTTC	CASSATLGGWTRGNEQFF
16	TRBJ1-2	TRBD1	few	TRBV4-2	TGTGCCAGCAGCCAAGCCGGGACAGGGGGCGCCTATGGCTACACCTTC	CASSQAGTGGAYGYTF
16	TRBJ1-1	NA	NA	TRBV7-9	TGTGCCAGCAGCTCCCGTTCGGCTCAAGGTAGGACTGAAGCTTTCTTT	CASSSRSAQGRTEAFF
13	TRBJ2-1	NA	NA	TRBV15	TGTGCCACCAGCATTGGTGCAGTCAATGAGCAGTTCTTC	CATSIGAVNEQFF
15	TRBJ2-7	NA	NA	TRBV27	TGTGCCAGCAGTTTAGAGCTAGGAAGGTCCTACGAGCAGTACTTC	CASSLELGRSYEQYF
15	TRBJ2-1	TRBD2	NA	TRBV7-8	TGTGCCAGCAGCTTTAGCGGGGGGACCAACAATGAGCAGTTCTTC	CASSFSGGTNNEQFF
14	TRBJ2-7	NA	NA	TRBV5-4	TGTGCCAGCAGCTTGGAGGCAGGAGACTACGAGCAGTACTTC	CASSLEAGDYEQYF
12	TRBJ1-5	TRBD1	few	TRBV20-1	TGCAGTGCCAAACAGGGGAATCAGCCCCAGCATTTT	CSAKQGNQPQHF